This T cell receptor (beta chain) comes out of a study of CD8 T cells in ankylosing spondylitis. MiXCR, applied by TCRdb to the 5' RACE reads, yields one record per CDR3 protein. This table holds roughly 230,000 distinct CDR3 sequences, 15% to 20% found once. Sequenced: blood, either unsorted or a sorted T cell fraction (not recorded which). The TCR sequence derives from a male donor with ankylosing spondylitis or in good health (not recorded which).

DNA of the CDR3: TGTGCCAGCAGTGAATGGGCCCCCGGACAGGGTACCACAGATACGCAGTATTTT. Translation: CASSEWAPGQGTTDTQYF. V gene TRBV25-1 combines with J gene TRBJ2-3; TRBD1 aligns across 8 bases. The CDR3 runs to 18 residues. Per germline, CDR1 MGHDK and CDR2 SYGVNS. Trimming removed 1 base from V and 2 bases from J; junction bases left unmatched: 11.